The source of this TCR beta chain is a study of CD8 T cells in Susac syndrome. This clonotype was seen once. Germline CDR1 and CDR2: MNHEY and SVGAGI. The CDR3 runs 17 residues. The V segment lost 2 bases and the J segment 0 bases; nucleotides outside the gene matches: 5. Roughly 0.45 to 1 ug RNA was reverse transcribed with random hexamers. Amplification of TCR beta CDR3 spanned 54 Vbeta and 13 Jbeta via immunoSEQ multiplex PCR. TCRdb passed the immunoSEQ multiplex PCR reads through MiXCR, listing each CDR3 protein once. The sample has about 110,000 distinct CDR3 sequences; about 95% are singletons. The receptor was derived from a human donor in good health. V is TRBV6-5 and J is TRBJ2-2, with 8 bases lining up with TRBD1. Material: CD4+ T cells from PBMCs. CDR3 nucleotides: TGTGCCAGCAGTTACCAGGAACAGGGGGCGAACACCGGGGAGCTGTTTTTT. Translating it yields CASSYQEQGANTGELFF.